One sample yielded the 18 T cell receptor beta chains listed below, sequenced in a study of human T cells and chemical hapten exposure. TCRdb used MiXCR to reprocess the RACE reads, holding one entry per CDR3 protein. The sample carries fewer than 500,000 distinct CDR3 sequences, roughly 5% recorded once. Time point described: patch test 1, 2 weeks after DPC sensitization. Noted treatment: therapeutic diphenylcyclopropenone sensitization with weekly scalp DPC. The source material was whole blood, sampled in connection with sensitization to the hapten diphenylcyclopropenone (DPC). These receptors were collected from a woman aged 45-60 years with alopecia areata. Some clones in this sample may be carry-over from other donors' samples.

This clonotype has at least ten counts. The chain couples TRBV18 to TRBJ1-4; D gene uncertain. The CDR3 runs 13 residues. Germline loops: CDR1 KGHSH, CDR2 LQKENI. Trimming stripped 6 bases from V and 5 bases from J, with 10 bases between. The CDR3 reads CASSEGVNEKLFF. The CDR3 nucleotides read TGTGCCAGCTCGGAAGGAGTGAATGAAAAACTGTTTTTT.

This clonotype showed up many times. The chain links TRBV12-3 or TRBV12-4 to TRBJ2-1, with 8 bases identical to TRBD2. After removal of 5 bases from V and 5 bases from J, the junction contained 8 bases not matched to a gene. The length of the CDR3 is 15 residues. CDR3 DNA: TGTGCCAGCAGTGCGGGGGGAGCGGCACACAATGAGCAGTTCTTC. It is translated as CASSAGGAAHNEQFF.

This clonotype showed up just a few times. The V gene is TRBV3-1, the J gene TRBJ2-3; a weak D match, TRBD1 (6 bases). The CDR3 extends over 14 amino acids. In germline, CDR1 is LGHDT, CDR2 YNNKEL (reference sequence). Trimming cost V 4 bases and J 5 bases, with 13 bases left between them. CDR3 residues: CASSRHGQRDTQYF. DNA for the CDR3: TGTGCCAGCAGCCGCCACGGACAGCGAGATACGCAGTATTTT.

In DNA form, the CDR3 reads TGCGCCAGCAGGACAACAGGGGGGACAGATACGCAGTATTTT. This codes for CASRTTGGTDTQYF. The rearrangement uses TRBV5-1 and TRBJ2-3; 8 bases match TRBD1. Trimming took 5 bases from V and 3 from J; bases not matched to a gene: 5. The CDR3 has 14 amino acids. The V gene's germline CDR1 is SGHRS and CDR2 YFSETQ.

This clonotype occurred a few times. The chain recombines TRBV19 with TRBJ2-6; the match to TRBD1 covers 8 bases. The germline CDR1 and CDR2 sequences are LNHDA and SQIVND (reference sequence). The trim removed 6 bases at V and 0 bases at J, leaving 10 bases unmatched. The CDR3 has 18 residues. The CDR3 is CASRPAGQEYSGANVLTF. The CDR3, as DNA: TGTGCCAGTAGACCGGCGGGACAGGAGTACTCTGGGGCCAACGTCCTGACTTTC.

In this sample, this clonotype turned up many times. The chain is built from TRBV5-1 and TRBJ1-2; D remains unclear. Trimming took 0 bases from V and 6 from J, leaving 12 bases between them. The germline gives CDR1 SGHRS, CDR2 YFSETQ. This CDR3 has 14 amino acids. The CDR3, as DNA: TGCGCCAGCAGCTTGGAGGGCAGATCCAATGGCTACACCTTC. It encodes CASSLEGRSNGYTF.

The genes are TRBV7-9 and TRBJ2-7; 7 bases agree with TRBD1. Germline V CDR1 and CDR2: SEHNR, FQNEAQ (reference sequence). J was trimmed by 3 bases and V by 8 bases; bases with no gene match: 7. The CDR3 spans 13 residues. The CDR3 protein is CASETTGNYEQYF. CDR3 nucleotide sequence: TGTGCCAGCGAGACGACAGGGAACTACGAGCAGTACTTC.

The rearrangement joins TRBV6-2 or TRBV6-3 to TRBJ2-2; D remains unclear. Trimming removed 6 bases from V and 1 base from J, with 12 bases in between. Germline V CDR1 and CDR2: MNHEY, SVGEGT. The CDR3 is made up of 15 amino acids. The CDR3 nucleotides read TGTGCCAGCAGAGACCCTGGACGGAACACCGGGGAGCTGTTTTTT. Translation gives CASRDPGRNTGELFF.

This clonotype was recorded at least ten times. V and J are TRBV2 and TRBJ1-6, with TRBD1 matching over 9 bases. CDR3 size: 15 residues. Germline CDR1 SNHLY, CDR2 FYNNEI. With V trimmed by 4 bases and J by 6 bases, 4 bases remained unmatched. The CDR3 sequence: CASSVQTGGNSPLHF. CDR3 DNA: TGTGCCAGCAGTGTCCAGACAGGGGGTAATTCACCCCTCCACTTT.

V is TRBV4-2 and J is TRBJ2-6; D remains unclear. V lost 0 bases, J lost 0 bases, and 3 bases lay in between. CDR1 and CDR2 (germline): LGHNA, YNFKEQ. This CDR3 region has 15 residues. This chain's CDR3 is CASSQDDSGANVLTF. CDR3 DNA sequence: TGTGCCAGCAGCCAAGATGACTCTGGGGCCAACGTCCTGACTTTC.

The rearrangement uses TRBV6-2 or TRBV6-3 and TRBJ2-5, with D tentatively TRBD1 (5 bases). The CDR3 length is 14 residues. Germline CDR1 reads MNHEY; CDR2 reads SVGEGT. Trimming shortened V by 7 bases and J by 5 bases, and 17 bases separated the two germline ends. In DNA form, the CDR3 reads TGTGCCAGCACCTGGACAACCCTGGGGGAGACCCAGTACTTC. Translation gives CASTWTTLGETQYF.

This clonotype was seen at least ten times. This sequence joins TRBV29-1 and TRBJ1-1; no clear D. The V gene lost 6 bases and the J gene lost 1 base, with 6 bases spanning the gap. This CDR3 comprises 11 residues. Germline V gene sequence: CDR1 SQVTM, CDR2 ANQGSEA. DNA for the CDR3: TGCAGCGTAAAACGGAACACTGAAGCTTTCTTT. Amino acids: CSVKRNTEAFF.

This clonotype was seen ten or more times. This chain connects TRBV3-1 to TRBJ2-7; a possible D gene is TRBD1 (6 bases). From germline, CDR1 is LGHDT and CDR2 YNNKEL (reference sequence). V was cut by 0 bases and J by 5 bases, with 8 bases left in between. The CDR3 spans 13 residues. CDR3 sequence reads: CASSQDKGDEQYF. The CDR3 DNA reads TGTGCCAGCAGCCAAGACAAGGGGGACGAGCAGTACTTC.

This clonotype was recorded at least ten times. The chain employs TRBV12-3 or TRBV12-4 and TRBJ2-7; unclear D gene. Trimming pared 3 bases from V and 0 bases from J, leaving 9 bases between. The CDR3 length is 14 residues. Here the CDR3 reads CASSLLESSYEQYF. CDR3 nucleotides: TGTGCCAGCAGTTTGTTGGAGAGCTCCTACGAGCAGTACTTC.

The sample holds many counts of this clonotype. V is TRBV20-1 and J is TRBJ2-3, with 12 bases lining up with TRBD2. This CDR3 is built from 16 residues. Germline loops: CDR1 DFQATT, CDR2 SNEGSKA (reference sequence). V lost 6 bases, J lost 2 bases, and 9 bases stayed unmatched. Here the CDR3 DNA reads TGCAGTGCCCTTTGGGGACTAGCGGGTTTCACAGATACGCAGTATTTT. It is translated as CSALWGLAGFTDTQYF.

This clonotype was observed at least ten times. V is TRBV5-1 and J is TRBJ1-6; no clear D. The germline gives CDR1 SGHRS, CDR2 YFSETQ. V dropped 0 bases and J dropped 7 bases, with 11 bases sitting between them. The CDR3 contains 15 residues. CDR3 nucleotide sequence: TGCGCCAGCAGCTTGGAAGGGCCGGGGAATTCACCCCTCCACTTT. It encodes CASSLEGPGNSPLHF. The full variable domain, with the rest looked up from reference TRBV5-1 and TRBJ1-6, is KAGVTQTPRYLIKTRGQQVTLSCSPISGHRSVSWYQQTPGQGLQFLFEYFSETQRNKGNFPGRFSGRQFSNSRSEMNVSTLELGDSALYLCASSLEGPGNSPLHFGNGTRLTVT.

This clonotype was seen ten or more times. The chain has TRBV10-2 and TRBJ2-3; 9 bases map to TRBD2. V dropped 0 bases and J dropped 6; count of bases not matched to a gene: 13. Germline CDR1 reads WSHSY; CDR2 reads SAAADI. CDR3 length equals 18 residues. The CDR3 reads CASSESRAGAGGRDTQYF. The CDR3 coding sequence is TGCGCCAGCAGTGAGTCGAGGGCTGGAGCGGGAGGAAGGGATACGCAGTATTTT.

This clonotype has a handful of counts. V gene TRBV20-1 combines with J gene TRBJ1-2; D not certain. V lost 3 bases and J lost 13, with 15 bases in between. The CDR3 has 11 amino acids. Germline V gene lookup returns CDR1 DFQATT and CDR2 SNEGSKA (reference sequence). CDR3 sequence (DNA): TGCAGTGCTAGCGTTGGGCAGGTTCGCACCTTC. Protein sequence: CSASVGQVRTF.